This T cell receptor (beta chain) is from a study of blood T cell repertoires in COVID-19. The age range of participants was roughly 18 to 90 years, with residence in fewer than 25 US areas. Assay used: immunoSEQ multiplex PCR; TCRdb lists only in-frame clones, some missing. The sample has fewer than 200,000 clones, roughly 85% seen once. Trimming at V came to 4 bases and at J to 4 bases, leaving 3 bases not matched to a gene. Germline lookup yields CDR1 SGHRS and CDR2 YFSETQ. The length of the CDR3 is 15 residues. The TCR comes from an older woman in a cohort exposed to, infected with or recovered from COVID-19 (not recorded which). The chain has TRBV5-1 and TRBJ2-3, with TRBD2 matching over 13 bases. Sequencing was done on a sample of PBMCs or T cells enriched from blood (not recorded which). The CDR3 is CASSRTSGSADTQYF. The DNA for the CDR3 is TGCGCCAGCAGCCGGACTAGCGGGAGTGCAGATACGCAGTATTTT.